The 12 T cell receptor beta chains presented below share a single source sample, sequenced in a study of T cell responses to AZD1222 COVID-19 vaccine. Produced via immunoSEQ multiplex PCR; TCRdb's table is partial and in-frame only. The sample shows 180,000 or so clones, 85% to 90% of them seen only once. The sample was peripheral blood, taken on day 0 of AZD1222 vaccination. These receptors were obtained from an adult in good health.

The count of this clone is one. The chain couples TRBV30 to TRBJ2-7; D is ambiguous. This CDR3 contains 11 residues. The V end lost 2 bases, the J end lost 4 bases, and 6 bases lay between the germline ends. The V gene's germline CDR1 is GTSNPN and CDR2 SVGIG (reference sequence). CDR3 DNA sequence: TGTGCCTGGAGTAAAAAATACGAGCAGTACTTC. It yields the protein CAWSKKYEQYF.

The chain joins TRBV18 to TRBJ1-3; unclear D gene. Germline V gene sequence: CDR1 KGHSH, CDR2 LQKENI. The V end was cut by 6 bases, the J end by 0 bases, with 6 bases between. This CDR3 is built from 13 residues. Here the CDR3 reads CASSGSSGNTIYF. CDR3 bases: TGTGCCAGCTCCGGGAGCTCTGGAAACACCATATATTTT. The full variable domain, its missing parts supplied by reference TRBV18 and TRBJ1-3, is NAGVMQNPRHLVRRRGQEARLRCSPMKGHSHVYWYRQLPEEGLKFMVYLQKENIIDESGMPKERFSAEFPKEGPSILRIQQVVRGDSAAYFCASSGSSGNTIYFGEGSWLTVV.

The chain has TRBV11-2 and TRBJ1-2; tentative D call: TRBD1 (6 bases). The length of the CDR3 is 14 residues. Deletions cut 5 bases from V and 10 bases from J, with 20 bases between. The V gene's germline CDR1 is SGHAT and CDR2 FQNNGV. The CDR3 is CASSPRGALGDYTF. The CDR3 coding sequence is TGTGCCAGCAGCCCGCGGGGGGCACTCGGGGACTACACCTTC.

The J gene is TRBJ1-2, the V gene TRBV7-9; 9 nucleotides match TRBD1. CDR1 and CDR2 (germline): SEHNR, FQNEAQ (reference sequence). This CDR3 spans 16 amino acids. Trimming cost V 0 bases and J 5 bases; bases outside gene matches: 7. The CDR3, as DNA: TGTGCCAGCAGCTTAGCGTCTGGACAGGGGCAGTATGGCTACACCTTC. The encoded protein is CASSLASGQGQYGYTF. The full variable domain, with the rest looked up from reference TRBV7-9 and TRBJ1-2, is DTGVSQNPRHKITKRGQNVTFRCDPISEHNRLYWYRQTLGQGPEFLTYFQNEAQLEKSRLLSDRFSAERPKGSFSTLEIQRTEQGDSAMYLCASSLASGQGQYGYTFGSGTRLTVV.

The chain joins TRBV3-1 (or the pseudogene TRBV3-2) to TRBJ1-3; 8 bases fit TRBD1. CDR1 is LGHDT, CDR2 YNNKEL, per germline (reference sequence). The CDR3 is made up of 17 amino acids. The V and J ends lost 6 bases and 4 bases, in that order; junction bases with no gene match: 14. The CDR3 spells CASSSYLRGRGGNTIYF. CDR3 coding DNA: TGTGCCAGCAGTAGTTACCTCAGGGGGCGAGGAGGAAACACCATATATTTT.

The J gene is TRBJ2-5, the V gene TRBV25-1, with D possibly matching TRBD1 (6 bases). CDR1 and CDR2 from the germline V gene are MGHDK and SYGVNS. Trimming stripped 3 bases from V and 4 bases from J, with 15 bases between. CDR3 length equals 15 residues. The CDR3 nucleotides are TGTGCCAGCAGTGACCCCAGGGGATCGGGAGAGACCCAGTACTTC. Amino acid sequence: CASSDPRGSGETQYF.

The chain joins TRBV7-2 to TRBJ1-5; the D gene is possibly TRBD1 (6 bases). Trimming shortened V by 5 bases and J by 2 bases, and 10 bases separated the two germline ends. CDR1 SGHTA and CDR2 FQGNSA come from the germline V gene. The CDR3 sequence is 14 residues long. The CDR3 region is CASSPRQGNQPQHF. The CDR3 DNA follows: TGTGCCAGCAGCCCAAGACAGGGCAATCAGCCCCAGCATTTT.

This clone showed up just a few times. The CDR3 spells CASSLDNDSYEQYF. The CDR3 bases are TGTGCCAGCAGTTTAGACAACGACTCCTACGAGCAGTACTTC. V usage is TRBV28 and J usage is TRBJ2-7; no definite D call. The CDR3 is 14 residues long. Germline assignment: CDR1 MDHEN and CDR2 SYDVKM. V lost 2 bases and J 0 bases, leaving 8 bases between the germline ends.

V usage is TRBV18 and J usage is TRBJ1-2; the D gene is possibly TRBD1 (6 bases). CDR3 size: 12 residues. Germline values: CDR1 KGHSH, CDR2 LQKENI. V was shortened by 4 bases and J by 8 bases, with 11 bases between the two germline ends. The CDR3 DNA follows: TGTGCCAGCTCACGGGGGCGGCAAGGCTACACCTTC. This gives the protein CASSRGRQGYTF. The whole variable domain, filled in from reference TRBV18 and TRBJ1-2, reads NAGVMQNPRHLVRRRGQEARLRCSPMKGHSHVYWYRQLPEEGLKFMVYLQKENIIDESGMPKERFSAEFPKEGPSILRIQQVVRGDSAAYFCASSRGRQGYTFGSGTRLTVV.

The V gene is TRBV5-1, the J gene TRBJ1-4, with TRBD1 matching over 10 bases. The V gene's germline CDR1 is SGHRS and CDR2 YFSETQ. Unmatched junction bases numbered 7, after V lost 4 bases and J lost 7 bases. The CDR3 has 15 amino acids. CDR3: CASSAGGTGAEKLFF. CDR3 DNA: TGCGCCAGCAGCGCGGGGGGGACAGGGGCTGAAAAACTGTTTTTT.

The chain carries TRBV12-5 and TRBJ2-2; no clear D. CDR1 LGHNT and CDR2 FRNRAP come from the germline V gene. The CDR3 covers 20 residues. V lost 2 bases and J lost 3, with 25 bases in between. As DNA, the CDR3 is TGTGCTAGTGGTTTGTCCCGAGGAACCCCTGCGTCAAGGGACACCGGGGAGCTGTTTTTT. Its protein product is CASGLSRGTPASRDTGELFF.

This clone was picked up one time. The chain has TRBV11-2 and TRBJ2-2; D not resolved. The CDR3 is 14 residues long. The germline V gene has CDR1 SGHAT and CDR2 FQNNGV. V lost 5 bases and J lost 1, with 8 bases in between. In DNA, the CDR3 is TGTGCCAGCAGCACACGGAAGAACACCGGGGAGCTGTTTTTT. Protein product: CASSTRKNTGELFF.